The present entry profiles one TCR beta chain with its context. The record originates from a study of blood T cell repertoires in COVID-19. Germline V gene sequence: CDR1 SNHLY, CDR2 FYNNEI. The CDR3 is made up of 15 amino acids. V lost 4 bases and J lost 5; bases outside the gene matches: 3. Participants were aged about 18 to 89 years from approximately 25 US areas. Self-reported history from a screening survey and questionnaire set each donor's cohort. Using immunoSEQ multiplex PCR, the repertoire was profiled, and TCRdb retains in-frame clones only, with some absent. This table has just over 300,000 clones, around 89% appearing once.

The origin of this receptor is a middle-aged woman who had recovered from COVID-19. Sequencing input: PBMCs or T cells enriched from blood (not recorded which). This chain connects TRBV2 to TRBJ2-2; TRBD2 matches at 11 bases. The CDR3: CASSGTSGLTGELFF. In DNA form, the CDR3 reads TGTGCCAGCAGTGGGACTAGCGGGCTTACCGGGGAGCTGTTTTTT.